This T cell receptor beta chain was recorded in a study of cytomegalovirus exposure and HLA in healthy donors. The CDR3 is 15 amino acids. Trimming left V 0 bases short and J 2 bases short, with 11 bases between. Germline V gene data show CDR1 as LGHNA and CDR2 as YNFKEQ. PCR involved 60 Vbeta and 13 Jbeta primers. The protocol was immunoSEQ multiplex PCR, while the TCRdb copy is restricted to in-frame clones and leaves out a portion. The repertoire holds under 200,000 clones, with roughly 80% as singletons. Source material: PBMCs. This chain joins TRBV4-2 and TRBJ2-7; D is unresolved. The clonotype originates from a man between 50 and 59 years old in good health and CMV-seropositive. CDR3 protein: CASSQDEQYAYEQYF. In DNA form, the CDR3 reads TGTGCCAGCAGCCAAGATGAACAGTATGCCTACGAGCAGTACTTC.